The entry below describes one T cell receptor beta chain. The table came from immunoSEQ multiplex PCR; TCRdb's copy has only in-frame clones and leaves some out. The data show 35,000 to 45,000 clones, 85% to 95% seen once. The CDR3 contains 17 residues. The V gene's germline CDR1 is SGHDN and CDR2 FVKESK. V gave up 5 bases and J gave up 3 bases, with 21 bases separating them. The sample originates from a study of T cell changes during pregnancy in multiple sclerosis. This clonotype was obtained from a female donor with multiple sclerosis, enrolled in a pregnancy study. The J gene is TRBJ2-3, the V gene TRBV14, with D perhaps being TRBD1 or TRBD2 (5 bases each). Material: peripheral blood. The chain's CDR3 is CASSSRSGHLLTDTQYF. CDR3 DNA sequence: TGTGCCAGCAGCTCTAGAAGCGGACACCTCTTGACAGATACGCAGTATTTT.